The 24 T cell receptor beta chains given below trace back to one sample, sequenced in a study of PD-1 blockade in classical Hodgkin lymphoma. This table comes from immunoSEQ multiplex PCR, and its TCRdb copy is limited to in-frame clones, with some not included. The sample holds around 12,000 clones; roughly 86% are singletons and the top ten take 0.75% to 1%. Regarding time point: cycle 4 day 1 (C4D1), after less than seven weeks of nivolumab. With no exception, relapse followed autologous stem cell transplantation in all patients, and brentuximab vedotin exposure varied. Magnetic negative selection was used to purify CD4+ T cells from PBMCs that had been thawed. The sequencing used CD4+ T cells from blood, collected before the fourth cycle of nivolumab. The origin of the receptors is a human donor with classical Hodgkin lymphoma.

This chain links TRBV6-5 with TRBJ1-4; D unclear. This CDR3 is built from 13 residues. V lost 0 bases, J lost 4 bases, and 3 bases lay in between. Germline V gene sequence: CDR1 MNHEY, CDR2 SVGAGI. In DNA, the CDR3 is TGTGCCAGCAGTTACTCAAATAATGAAAAACTGTTTTTT. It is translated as CASSYSNNEKLFF.

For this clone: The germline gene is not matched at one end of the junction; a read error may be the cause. The CDR3 sequence: CASSLFDSTGTQYF. CDR3 sequence (DNA): TGTGCCAGCAGTTTATTTGACTCCACAGGTACGCAGTATTTT. The V call is TRBV27, the J call TRBJ2-3, with D possibly TRBD1 on 5 matching bases. The CDR3 totals 14 residues. Germline lookup yields CDR1 MNHEY and CDR2 SMNVEV (reference sequence).

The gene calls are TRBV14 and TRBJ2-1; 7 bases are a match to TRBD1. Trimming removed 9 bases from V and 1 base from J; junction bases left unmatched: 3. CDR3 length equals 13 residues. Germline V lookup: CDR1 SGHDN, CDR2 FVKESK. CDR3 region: CASGQVSYNEQFF. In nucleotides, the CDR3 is TGTGCCAGTGGACAGGTATCCTACAATGAGCAGTTCTTC.

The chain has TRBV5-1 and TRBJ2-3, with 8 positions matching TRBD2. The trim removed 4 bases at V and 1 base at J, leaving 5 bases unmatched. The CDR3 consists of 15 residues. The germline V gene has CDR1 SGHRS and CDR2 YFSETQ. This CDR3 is CASSVGGAGTDTQYF. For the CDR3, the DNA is TGCGCCAGCAGCGTCGGGGGGGCCGGCACAGATACGCAGTATTTT.

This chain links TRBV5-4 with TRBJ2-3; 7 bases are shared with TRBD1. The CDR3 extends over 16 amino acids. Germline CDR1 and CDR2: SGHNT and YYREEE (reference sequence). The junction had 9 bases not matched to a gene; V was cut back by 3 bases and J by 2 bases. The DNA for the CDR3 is TGTGCCAGCAGCTGGGGCGTCGACAGGGCCACAGATACGCAGTATTTT. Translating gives CASSWGVDRATDTQYF.

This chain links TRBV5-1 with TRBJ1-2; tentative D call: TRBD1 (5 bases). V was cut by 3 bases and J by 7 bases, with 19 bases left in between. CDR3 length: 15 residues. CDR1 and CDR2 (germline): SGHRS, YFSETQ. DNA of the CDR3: TGCGCCAGCAGCTGGGGGGACGGCGTTTTAGGTGGCTACACCTTC. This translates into CASSWGDGVLGGYTF.

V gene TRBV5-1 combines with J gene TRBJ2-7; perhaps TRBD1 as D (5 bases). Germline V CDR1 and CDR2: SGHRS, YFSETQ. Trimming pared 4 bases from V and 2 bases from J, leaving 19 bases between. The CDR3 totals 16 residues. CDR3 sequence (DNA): TGCGCCAGCAGCCCGTCCTCAGGGCCCTCGACCTACGAGCAGTACTTC. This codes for CASSPSSGPSTYEQYF.

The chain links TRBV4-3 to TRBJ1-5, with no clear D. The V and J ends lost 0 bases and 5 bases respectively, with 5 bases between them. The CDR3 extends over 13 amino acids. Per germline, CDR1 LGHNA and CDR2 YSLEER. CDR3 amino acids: CASSQDLDQPQHF. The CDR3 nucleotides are TGCGCCAGCAGCCAAGATCTAGATCAGCCCCAGCATTTT.

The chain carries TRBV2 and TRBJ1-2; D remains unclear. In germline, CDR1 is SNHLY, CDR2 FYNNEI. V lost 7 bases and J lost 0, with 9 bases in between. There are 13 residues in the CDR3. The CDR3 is CASTIKSNYGYTF. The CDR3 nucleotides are TGTGCCAGCACTATCAAATCTAACTATGGCTACACCTTC.

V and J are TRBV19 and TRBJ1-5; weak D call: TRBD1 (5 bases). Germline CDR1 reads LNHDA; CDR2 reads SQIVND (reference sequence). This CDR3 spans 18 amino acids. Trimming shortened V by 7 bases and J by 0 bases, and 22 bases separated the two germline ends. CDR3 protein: CASTLDSSGFHSNQPQHF. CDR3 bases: TGTGCCAGTACTCTAGACAGTTCGGGATTCCATAGCAATCAGCCCCAGCATTTT.

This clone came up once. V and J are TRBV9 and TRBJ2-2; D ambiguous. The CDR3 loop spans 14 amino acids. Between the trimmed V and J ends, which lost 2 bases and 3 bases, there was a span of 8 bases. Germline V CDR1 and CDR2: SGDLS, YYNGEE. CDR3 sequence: CASSVTSDTGELFF. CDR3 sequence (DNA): TGTGCCAGCAGCGTCACCAGTGACACCGGGGAGCTGTTTTTT.

The CDR3 sequence: CASSPGDRTSVTDTQYF. CDR3 nucleotide sequence: TGCGCCAGCAGCCCCGGGGATAGGACTAGCGTCACAGATACGCAGTATTTT. This chain connects TRBV5-1 to TRBJ2-3; 9 nucleotides agree with TRBD2. The germline CDR1 and CDR2 sequences are SGHRS and YFSETQ. CDR3 size: 17 residues. Trimming removed 4 bases from V and 2 bases from J; junction bases left unmatched: 11.

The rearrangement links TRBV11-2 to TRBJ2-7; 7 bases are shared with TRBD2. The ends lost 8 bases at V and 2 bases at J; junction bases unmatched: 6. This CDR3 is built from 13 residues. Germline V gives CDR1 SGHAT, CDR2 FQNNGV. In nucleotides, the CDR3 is TGTGCCAGCCAGCGGGACCAAGCCTACGAGCAGTACTTC. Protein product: CASQRDQAYEQYF. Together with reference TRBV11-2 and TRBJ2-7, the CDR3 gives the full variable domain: EAGVAQSPRYKIIEKRQSVAFWCNPISGHATLYWYQQILGQGPKLLIQFQNNGVVDDSQLPKDRFSAERLKGVDSTLKIQPAKLEDSAVYLCASQRDQAYEQYFGPGTRLTVT.

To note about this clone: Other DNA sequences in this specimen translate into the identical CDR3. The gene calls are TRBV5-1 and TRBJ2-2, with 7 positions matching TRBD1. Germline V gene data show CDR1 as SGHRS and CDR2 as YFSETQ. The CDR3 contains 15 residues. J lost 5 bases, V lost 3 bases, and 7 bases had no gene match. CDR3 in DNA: TGCGCCAGCAGCTCGACAGGGATCTCGACCGGGGAGCTGTTTTTT. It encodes CASSSTGISTGELFF.

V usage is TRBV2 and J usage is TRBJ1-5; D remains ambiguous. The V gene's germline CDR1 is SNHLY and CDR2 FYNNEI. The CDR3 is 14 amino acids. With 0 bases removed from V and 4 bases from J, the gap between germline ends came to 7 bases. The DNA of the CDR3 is TGTGCCAGCAGTGAAGCGCAGGCTAATCAGCCCCAGCATTTT. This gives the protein CASSEAQANQPQHF.

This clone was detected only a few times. The CDR3 here is CASRGGYEQYF. CDR3 DNA sequence: TGTGCCAGCAGGGGGGGATACGAGCAGTACTTC. The V and J genes are TRBV6-5 and TRBJ2-7, with D tentatively TRBD2 (6 bases). The CDR3 runs to 11 residues. Germline V gene lookup returns CDR1 MNHEY and CDR2 SVGAGI. Between the trimmed V and J ends, which lost 6 bases and 4 bases, there was a span of 7 bases.

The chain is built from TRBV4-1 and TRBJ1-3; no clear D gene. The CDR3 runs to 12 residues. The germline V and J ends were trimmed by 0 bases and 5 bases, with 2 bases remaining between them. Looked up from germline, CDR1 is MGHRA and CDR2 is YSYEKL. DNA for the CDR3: TGCGCCAGCAGCCAAGAGAGAAACACCATATATTTT. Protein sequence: CASSQERNTIYF.

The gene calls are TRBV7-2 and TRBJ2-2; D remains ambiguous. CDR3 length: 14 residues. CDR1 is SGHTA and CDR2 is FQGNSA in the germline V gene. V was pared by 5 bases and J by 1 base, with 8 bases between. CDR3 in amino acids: CASSPRMNTGELFF. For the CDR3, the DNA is TGTGCCAGCAGCCCAAGGATGAACACCGGGGAGCTGTTTTTT.

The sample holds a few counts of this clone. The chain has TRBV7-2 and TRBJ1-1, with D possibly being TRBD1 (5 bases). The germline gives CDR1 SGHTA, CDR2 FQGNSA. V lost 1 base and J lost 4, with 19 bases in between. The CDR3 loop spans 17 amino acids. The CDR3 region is CASSLDTWRGQATEAFF. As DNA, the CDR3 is TGTGCCAGCAGCTTAGATACTTGGAGGGGCCAGGCCACTGAAGCTTTCTTT.

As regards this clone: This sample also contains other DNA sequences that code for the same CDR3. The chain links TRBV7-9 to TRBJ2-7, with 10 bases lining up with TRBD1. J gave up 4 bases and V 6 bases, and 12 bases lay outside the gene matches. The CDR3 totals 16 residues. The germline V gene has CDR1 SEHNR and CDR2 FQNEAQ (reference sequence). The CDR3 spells CASSPGPGQGSYEQYF. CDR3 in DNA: TGTGCCAGCAGTCCCGGGCCGGGACAGGGGTCATACGAGCAGTACTTC.

The CDR3 DNA sequence: TGTGCCAGCAGCTTGTATCCGGTCCCTGAAGCTTTCTTT. It specifies CASSLYPVPEAFF. The rearrangement uses TRBV7-9 and TRBJ1-1; D not resolved. V lost 3 bases and J 6 bases, leaving 11 bases between the germline ends. Germline V gene data show CDR1 as SEHNR and CDR2 as FQNEAQ (reference sequence). The CDR3 is 13 residues long. The complete variable domain, with remaining parts taken from reference TRBV7-9 and TRBJ1-1, reads DTGVSQNPRHKITKRGQNVTFRCDPISEHNRLYWYRQTLGQGPEFLTYFQNEAQLEKSRLLSDRFSAERPKGSFSTLEIQRTEQGDSAMYLCASSLYPVPEAFFGQGTRLTVV.

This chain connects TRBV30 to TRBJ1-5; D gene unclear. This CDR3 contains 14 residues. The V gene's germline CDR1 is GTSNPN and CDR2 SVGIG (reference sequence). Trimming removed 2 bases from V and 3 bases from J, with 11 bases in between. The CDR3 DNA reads TGTGCCTGGAGTTCAGACACCCCCAATCAGCCCCAGCATTTT. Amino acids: CAWSSDTPNQPQHF.

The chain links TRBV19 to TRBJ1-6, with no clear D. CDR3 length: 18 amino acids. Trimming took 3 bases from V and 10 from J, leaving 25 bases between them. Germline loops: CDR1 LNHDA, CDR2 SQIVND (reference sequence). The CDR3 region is CASSIKLSTSAGRSPLHF. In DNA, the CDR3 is TGTGCCAGTAGTATTAAATTGAGCACTTCGGCTGGGAGGTCACCCCTCCACTTT.

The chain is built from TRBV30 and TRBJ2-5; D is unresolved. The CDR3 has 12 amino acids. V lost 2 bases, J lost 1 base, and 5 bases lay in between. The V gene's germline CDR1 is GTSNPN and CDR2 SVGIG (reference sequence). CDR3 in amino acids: CAWSPIQETQYF. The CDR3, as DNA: TGTGCCTGGAGTCCCATCCAAGAGACCCAGTACTTC.